This T cell receptor (beta chain) appears in the sequencing data of a study of CD8+CD57+ T cells in acquired aplastic anemia. Study at large: DNA from sorted CD4+ and CD8+ cells averaged around 3.5 ug.

Germline V gives CDR1 MGHDK, CDR2 SYGVNS. The V end was cut by 6 bases, the J end by 1 base, with 20 bases between. The CDR3 totals 17 residues. Comments on this clonotype: Antigen specificity is unknown.

The template for TCR beta VDJ and CDR3 sequence profiling was genomic DNA. TCRdb re-analysed the reads in MiXCR, keeping a single row per CDR3 protein. The data contain hundreds of thousands of distinct CDR3 sequences, around 30% of them singletons. Patients picked for sequencing had shown CD8+CD57+ cell expansion detected by flow cytometry. Patients uniformly had severe acquired aplastic anemia. Patients had undergone no therapy by the time their blood was sampled. Findings and limits, study-wide: Patients and controls shared some 29 CD8+ CDR3 sequences, which appeared highly expressed in patients and within their immunodominant clones.

This sequence was found in a human donor with aplastic anemia. Sequenced material: sorted CD4+, CD8+, or CD8+CD57+ T cells (not recorded which) from PBMCs. This sequence joins TRBV25-1 and TRBJ2-3, with D tentatively TRBD2 (6 bases). The CDR3 loop is CASSLDGGAGGTDTQYF. The DNA for the CDR3 is TGTGCCAGCAGCTTAGATGGAGGGGCAGGAGGCACAGATACGCAGTATTTT.